Listed below are T cell receptor beta chains from one sample, sequenced in a study of human T cells and chemical hapten exposure. Via MiXCR, TCRdb re-called the RACE reads, giving one row per CDR3 protein. The table has some 84,000 distinct CDR3 sequences, 8.5% seen once. The source was whole blood, collected in connection with sensitization to the hapten diphenylcyclopropenone (DPC). The receptors derive from a middle-aged man with alopecia areata. Some clones in this sample may be carry-over from other donors' samples. CDR3s include the opening cysteine and the closing phenylalanine or tryptophan. The D gene is left open where the match is weak. Expanded clones are given a class, and other clones once, few, many or no size at all.

TRBJ2-1 | many | TRBV24-1 | TRBD2 | TGTGCCACCAGTGACCCGGGGGGGTCTAGTCGGGATGAGCAGTTCTTC | CATSDPGGSSRDEQFF
TRBJ2-1 | . | TRBV12-3/TRBV12-4 | TRBD2 | TGTGCCAGCAGTCCGACTAGCGGGAATACCTACAATGAGCAGTTCTTC | CASSPTSGNTYNEQFF
TRBJ2-3 | . | TRBV5-1 | TRBD2 | TGCGCCAGCAGCTTTTCTGCTAGCGGCGGGACAGATACGCAGTATTTT | CASSFSASGGTDTQYF
TRBJ1-6 | many | TRBV28 | TRBD1 | TGTGCCAGCAGTTTTCCGACAGGGGGGAATAATTCACCCCTCCACTTT | CASSFPTGGNNSPLHF
TRBJ2-3 | few | TRBV19 | . | TGTGCCAGCCAAATGACCCCTAGCACAGATACGCAGTATTTT | CASQMTPSTDTQYF
TRBJ2-7 | few | TRBV29-1 | TRBD2 | TGCAGCGTTGTAGGGCTAGCGGCCTCCTACGAGCAGTACTTC | CSVVGLAASYEQYF
TRBJ2-1 | . | TRBV7-2 | TRBD2 | TGTGCCAGCAGCACACCTAGCGGGAGCTCCTACAATGAGCAGTTCTTC | CASSTPSGSSYNEQFF
TRBJ1-5 | once | TRBV12-3/TRBV12-4 | . | TGTGCCAGCAGTCCCCCCAATCAGCCCCAGCATTTT | CASSPPNQPQHF
TRBJ1-6 | . | TRBV11-2 | . | TGTGCCAGCAGCCCCGGGACCAATTCACCCCTCCACTTT | CASSPGTNSPLHF
TRBJ1-4 | many | TRBV20-1 | TRBD1 | TGCAGTGCCGGGACAGGGAATGAAAAACTGTTTTTT | CSAGTGNEKLFF
TRBJ1-2 | few | TRBV6-1 | . | TGTGCCAGCAGTGAAGCCCACTACGATACCTTC | CASSEAHYDTF
TRBJ1-4 | few | TRBV6-5 | . | TGTGCCAGCAGCTCTGCCACCCCTGAGGAAAAACTGTTTTTT | CASSSATPEEKLFF
TRBJ1-1 | . | TRBV14 | . | TGTGCCAGCAGCCACAGCAGGGGCCACACTGAAGCTTTCTTT | CASSHSRGHTEAFF
TRBJ2-2 | few | TRBV19 | TRBD2 | TGTGCCAGTAGTGGCGTGGGACTAGCGGGCGGATTTAACACCGGGGAGCTGTTTTTT | CASSGVGLAGGFNTGELFF
TRBJ2-1 | few | TRBV6-2/TRBV6-3 | TRBD2 | TGTGCCAGCAGCACGATGGCGGGGGGGTACAATGAGCAGTTCTTC | CASSTMAGGYNEQFF
TRBJ2-1 | few | TRBV5-4 | . | TGTGCCAGCAGCTTGGGCGGTTTGATCGGAAATGAGCAGTTCTTC | CASSLGGLIGNEQFF
TRBJ2-5 | few | TRBV28 | TRBD2 | TGTGCCAGCAGTAAGGCTAGCGGAGAGACCCAGTACTTC | CASSKASGETQYF
TRBJ1-6 | . | TRBV20-1 | . | TGCAGTGCTAGAGGGCAGGGAGACCCCTATAATTCACCCCTCCACTTT | CSARGQGDPYNSPLHF
TRBJ2-3 | many | TRBV25-1 | TRBD2 | TGTGCCAGCAGTGAGCTGGCGGGAGGAAGCACAGATACGCAGTATTTT | CASSELAGGSTDTQYF
TRBJ2-3 | few | TRBV11-3 | . | TGTGCCAGCAGCTTGGAGGGTGTCAGCACAGATACGCAGTATTTT | CASSLEGVSTDTQYF
TRBJ1-5 | many | TRBV30 | TRBD1 | TGTGCCTGGTCAGGGGGAAGCAATCAGCCCCAGCATTTT | CAWSGGSNQPQHF
TRBJ1-4 | few | TRBV19 | . | TGTGCCAGTTTCGACAGGCAAAAACTGTTTTTT | CASFDRQKLFF
TRBJ2-7 | few | TRBV19 | TRBD2 | TGTGCCAGTAGTCACAGGACTAGCGGGAGGGCCGCCGAGCAGTACTTC | CASSHRTSGRAAEQYF
TRBJ2-7 | . | TRBV7-2 | . | TGTGCCAGCAGCTCTTCCCACCTATACGAGCAGTACTTC | CASSSSHLYEQYF
TRBJ2-7 | few | TRBV28 | TRBD1 | TGTGCCAGCAGCTCCGGACAGGGGCCCGAGCAGTACTTC | CASSSGQGPEQYF
TRBJ2-3 | few | TRBV20-1 | TRBD1 | TGCAGTGCTCTCGGGACAGGGCTGGCAGATACGCAGTATTTT | CSALGTGLADTQYF
TRBJ1-1 | few | TRBV20-1 | . | TGCAGTGCCACGGACAGGAACACTGAAGCTTTCTTT | CSATDRNTEAFF
TRBJ1-5 | . | TRBV4-2 | TRBD1 | TGTGCCAGCAGCCAAGGGGGACAGGGCCAGCCCCAGCATTTT | CASSQGGQGQPQHF
TRBJ1-1 | many | TRBV20-1 | . | TGCAGTGCCCTCCCCGTCCGTCCATTAACTGAAGCTTTCTTT | CSALPVRPLTEAFF
TRBJ2-7 | . | TRBV28 | . | TGTGCCACCCTAAGTCCGGGGGTACTCTCCTACGAGCAGTACTTC | CATLSPGVLSYEQYF
TRBJ2-5 | . | TRBV20-1 | . | TGCAGTGCTAGAGATCCTCCCCGGACCCAGTACTTC | CSARDPPRTQYF
TRBJ1-1 | few | TRBV12-3/TRBV12-4 | . | TGTGCCAGCAGTCAATCGACCGAATCTCCTATCGCTTTCTTT | CASSQSTESPIAFF
TRBJ2-5 | . | TRBV10-3 | TRBD2 | TGTGCCACCACGGCGGGGGGCGGTCAAGAGACCCAGTACTTC | CATTAGGGQETQYF
TRBJ1-1 | . | TRBV5-1 | . | TGCGCCAGCAGCTTGCAGACAGCGAACACTGAAGCTTTCTTT | CASSLQTANTEAFF
TRBJ1-2 | many | TRBV29-1 | . | TGCAGCGCCCAGGGAAGCGAGGGCTACACCTTC | CSAQGSEGYTF
TRBJ2-1 | few | TRBV6-5 | TRBD2 | TGTGCCAGCAAGCCACTAGCGGGAGTCAATGAGCAGTTCTTC | CASKPLAGVNEQFF
TRBJ1-1 | many | TRBV29-1 | . | TGCAGCGTCCCGGGCCGCGGGGCTGAAGCTTTCTTT | CSVPGRGAEAFF
TRBJ2-3 | many | TRBV28 | . | TGTGCCAGCAGTTTCTCGAGGGGATGGACAGATACGCAGTATTTT | CASSFSRGWTDTQYF
TRBJ2-3 | . | TRBV30 | TRBD2 | TGTGCCTGGGGGGGACTAGCGGATAGCACAGATACGCAGTATTTT | CAWGGLADSTDTQYF
TRBJ1-5 | . | TRBV6-4 | . | TGTGCCAGCAGTTCAGAGCCCTATCAGCCCCAGCATTTT | CASSSEPYQPQHF
TRBJ1-2 | few | TRBV20-1 | . | TGCAGTGCTAGGGAGGGCGGCCTTAACTATGGCTACACCTTC | CSAREGGLNYGYTF
TRBJ2-1 | many | TRBV20-1 | . | TGCAGTGCTAGAGACCTGAGCTCCTACAATGAGCAGTTCTTC | CSARDLSSYNEQFF
TRBJ1-1 | many | TRBV2 | . | TGTGCCAGCAGTGAAGAGGTGGGGGACACTGAAGCTTTCTTT | CASSEEVGDTEAFF
TRBJ2-7 | . | TRBV28 | . | TGTGCCAGCAGTTTCCGGCGGGAAGTTTCCTACGAGCAGTACTTC | CASSFRREVSYEQYF
TRBJ1-2 | many | TRBV6-1 | . | TGTGCCAGCAGACTCACAGGGCTCGGCTACACCTTC | CASRLTGLGYTF
TRBJ1-2 | many | TRBV7-2 | . | TGTGCCAGCAGCTTAGAGGGGCCAGCTAACTATGGCTACACCTTC | CASSLEGPANYGYTF
TRBJ2-6 | few | TRBV12-3/TRBV12-4 | . | TGTGCCAGCAGGCATCCTTTTTATGGGGCCAACGTCCTGACTTTC | CASRHPFYGANVLTF
TRBJ1-4 | many | TRBV11-1 | . | TGTGCCAGCAGCTTATCACAGGGTCGAAGTGAAAAACTGTTTTTT | CASSLSQGRSEKLFF
TRBJ2-7 | many | TRBV20-1 | . | TGCAGTGCGATGGGGCGCTACTACGAGCAGTACTTC | CSAMGRYYEQYF
TRBJ2-2 | few | TRBV24-1 | . | TGTGCCACCAGTGATGGGGGCCGCACCGGGGAGCTGTTTTTT | CATSDGGRTGELFF